This TCR beta chain comes out of a study of shared clonotypes between healthy human individuals. Findings and limits, study-wide: Estimated richness was generally greater in naive than memory subsets.

Of note for this clone: Its antigen is still unknown.

Deep was the level used in running the assay. Assay: immunoSEQ multiplex PCR; the TCRdb copy retains only in-frame clones and omits some. The table includes some 2,000,000 clones, about 94% detected once. Germline values: CDR1 MNHEY, CDR2 SVGAGI. V dropped 0 bases and J dropped 2 bases, with 10 bases sitting between them. This CDR3 is built from 15 residues. The V and J genes are TRBV6-5 and TRBJ2-5; D gene uncertain. The source of this sequence is a man between 18 and 35 years old in good health. The sample consisted of naive CD4+ T cells sorted from blood. Subset meaning: CD45RA+ positively selected. CDR3 in amino acids: CASSYSNLLQETQYF. The CDR3 DNA is TGTGCCAGCAGTTACTCGAATCTGTTACAAGAGACCCAGTACTTC.